These 26 T cell receptor beta chains originate from one sample sequenced in a study of response to subunit inactivated influenza vaccine. Each CDR3 protein gets one entry after TCRdb re-called the RT-PCR reads with MiXCR. The sample lists roughly 460,000 distinct CDR3 sequences; 10% to 11% were seen once. This sample comprised PBMCs from blood, obtained roughly 45 days after vaccination. All receptors derive from a man aged 45-65 years who received an inactivated influenza vaccine.

This chain uses TRBV4-2 with TRBJ2-2, with 10 bases aligning to TRBD2. After removal of 1 base from V and 3 bases from J, the junction contained 5 bases not matched to a gene. Germline V CDR1 and CDR2: LGHNA, YNFKEQ. This CDR3 has 17 amino acids. In DNA, the CDR3 is TGTGCCAGCAGCCAAGGAATAGCGGGGGGTTACACCGGGGAGCTGTTTTTT. Protein product: CASSQGIAGGYTGELFF.

The chain joins TRBV2 to TRBJ2-7; 7 bases map to TRBD1. Per the germline V gene, CDR1 is SNHLY and CDR2 is FYNNEI. This CDR3 spans 15 amino acids. The trim removed 7 bases at V and 6 bases at J, leaving 15 bases unmatched. CDR3 coding DNA: TGTGCCAGCATCAACAGGGGTTCGGACGCCTCCGAGCAGTACTTC. This sequence encodes CASINRGSDASEQYF.

This clonotype was observed at least ten times. The chain uses TRBV12-3 or TRBV12-4 and TRBJ1-6; 7 bases are a match to TRBD1. This CDR3 is 14 amino acids long. The junction had 6 bases not matched to a gene; V was cut back by 6 bases and J by 7 bases. In nucleotides, the CDR3 is TGTGCCAGCAGGGGACAGATCGGAAATTCACCCCTCCACTTT. Amino acid sequence: CASRGQIGNSPLHF.

The CDR3 nucleotides are TGCGCCAGCAGCCAAGGCCCTATCTCCTACAATGAGCAGTTCTTC. It translates to CASSQGPISYNEQFF. The chain employs TRBV4-1 and TRBJ2-1; no clear D gene. CDR3 size: 15 residues. V was cut by 1 base and J by 0 bases, with 7 bases left in between. CDR1 and CDR2 from the germline V gene are MGHRA and YSYEKL.

In this sample, this clonotype turned up a few times. CDR3 coding DNA: TGCGCCAGCAGCTTGGCCCAGCGGGATTACAATGAGCAGTTCTTC. Translating it yields CASSLAQRDYNEQFF. J is TRBJ2-1 and V is TRBV5-1, with 7 positions matching TRBD2. The CDR3 has 15 residues. From germline, CDR1 is SGHRS and CDR2 YFSETQ. The junction had 4 bases not matched to a gene; V was cut back by 0 bases and J by 4 bases.

This clonotype was seen more than once but under ten times. This chain links TRBV14 with TRBJ2-7; D ambiguous. V lost 3 bases to trimming and J lost 0 bases, with 9 bases between them. The CDR3 is 14 residues long. Germline-derived CDR1 and CDR2 are SGHDN and FVKESK. The CDR3: CASSQIESSYEQYF. CDR3 nucleotides: TGTGCCAGCAGCCAGATAGAGAGCTCCTACGAGCAGTACTTC.

The V gene is TRBV13, the J gene TRBJ2-5; 9 bases line up with TRBD2. Looked up from germline, CDR1 is PRHDT and CDR2 is FYEKMQ (reference sequence). The CDR3 sequence is 18 residues long. V trimming: 3 bases; J trimming: 5 bases; junction bases outside the gene matches: 16. CDR3 sequence reads: CASSLHPTTSGGGETQYF. CDR3 bases: TGTGCCAGCAGCTTGCATCCCACGACTAGCGGAGGAGGGGAGACCCAGTACTTC.

The V and J genes are TRBV11-2 and TRBJ2-2; D possibly matches TRBD1 or TRBD2 (5 bases each). Germline lookup yields CDR1 SGHAT and CDR2 FQNNGV. This CDR3 has 13 residues. The V end lost 5 bases, the J end lost 6 bases, and 10 bases lay between the germline ends. The CDR3 loop is CASSPGLAGELFF. In nucleotides, the CDR3 is TGTGCCAGCAGCCCGGGGCTTGCCGGGGAGCTGTTTTTT.

This clonotype occurred a few times. V is TRBV7-8 and J is TRBJ1-2; D possibly corresponds to TRBD1 (5 bases). The CDR3 has 15 amino acids. Trimming left V 0 bases short and J 2 bases short, with 10 bases between. The germline V gene encodes CDR1 SGHVS and CDR2 FQNEAQ. CDR3 in DNA: TGTGCCAGCAGCTTAGCCCCAGGGATAAACTATGGCTACACCTTC. Protein: CASSLAPGINYGYTF.

The genes are TRBV7-7 and TRBJ2-2; 12 nucleotides agree with TRBD2. The CDR3 consists of 19 residues. After removal of 4 bases from V and 2 bases from J, the junction contained 11 bases not matched to a gene. CDR1 and CDR2 from the germline V gene are SSHAT and FNYEAQ (reference sequence). Here the CDR3 DNA reads TGTGCCAGCAGCTCTTATCCCCGGACTAGCGGGGCAAACACCGGGGAGCTGTTTTTT. It is translated as CASSSYPRTSGANTGELFF.

The chain employs TRBV10-2 and TRBJ2-1; 15 positions agree with TRBD2. CDR3 size: 17 residues. Per germline, CDR1 WSHSY and CDR2 SAAADI. Losses at the gene ends were 1 base for V and 7 bases for J; bases not matched to a gene: 5. CDR3 residues: CASSEFGLAGGVNEQFF. CDR3 nucleotide sequence: TGCGCCAGCAGTGAGTTCGGACTAGCGGGAGGGGTTAATGAGCAGTTCTTC.

This clonotype was counted a few times. V and J are TRBV11-2 and TRBJ2-1, with D perhaps matching TRBD2 (7 bases). The V gene's germline CDR1 is SGHAT and CDR2 FQNNGV. Trimming shortened V by 1 base and J by 8 bases, and 12 bases separated the two germline ends. The CDR3 is 14 residues long. The chain's CDR3 is CASSLVRGADEQFF. The CDR3 DNA follows: TGTGCCAGCAGCTTAGTTCGGGGGGCAGATGAGCAGTTCTTC.

This clonotype came up a few times. V gene TRBV4-3 combines with J gene TRBJ1-6; weak D call: TRBD1 (5 bases). Between the trimmed V and J ends, which lost 4 bases and 5 bases, there was a span of 12 bases. The CDR3 has 15 amino acids. CDR1 and CDR2 (germline): LGHNA, YSLEER. The CDR3 here is CASSLTGWDNSPLHF. In DNA form, the CDR3 reads TGCGCCAGCAGCCTTACAGGATGGGATAATTCACCCCTCCACTTT.

In its sample, this clonotype was seen a few times. The CDR3 sequence: CASRRRTGELFF. CDR3 coding DNA: TGTGCCAGCAGGCGGAGGACCGGGGAGCTGTTTTTT. The gene calls are TRBV6-2 or TRBV6-3 and TRBJ2-2; tentative D call: TRBD2 (5 bases). The CDR3 loop spans 12 amino acids. Germline V gene data show CDR1 as MNHEY and CDR2 as SVGEGT. V lost 6 bases, J lost 5 bases, and 7 bases lay in between.

This clonotype occurred a few times. The chain recombines TRBV12-3 or TRBV12-4 with TRBJ2-3; a possible D gene is TRBD1 (6 bases). With 4 bases removed from V and 6 bases from J, the gap between germline ends came to 20 bases. This CDR3 has 16 residues. CDR3 sequence (DNA): TGTGCCAGCAGTTCCCGAGGGACACCGAACCAGGATACGCAGTATTTT. Translation gives CASSSRGTPNQDTQYF.

The chain uses TRBV12-3 or TRBV12-4 and TRBJ1-4, with D perhaps TRBD1 (6 bases). Trimming took off 3 bases at V and 11 bases at J, with 16 bases between the two ends. This CDR3 is built from 14 residues. The CDR3 sequence is CASSFTPGRGKLFF. The CDR3 DNA reads as TGTGCCAGCAGTTTCACCCCCGGGAGGGGGAAACTGTTTTTT.

This clonotype appeared many times. The germline gene is not matched at one end of the junction; a read error may be the cause. J is TRBJ2-2 and V is TRBV5-1; the D is unclear. This CDR3 comprises 11 residues. CDR1 is SGHRS and CDR2 is YFSETQ in the germline V gene. CDR3 DNA sequence: TGTGCCAGCAGTTTTTCCGGGGAGCTGTTTTTT. This codes for CASSFSGELFF. Full variable domain (outside the CDR3, taken from reference TRBV5-1 and TRBJ2-2): KAGVTQTPRYLIKTRGQQVTLSCSPISGHRSVSWYQQTPGQGLQFLFEYFSETQRNKGNFPGRFSGRQFSNSRSEMNVSTLELGDSALYLCASSFSGELFFGEGSRLTVL.

This clonotype was recorded at least ten times. The gene calls are TRBV20-1 and TRBJ2-7, with D perhaps being TRBD1 or TRBD2 (6 bases each). Germline CDR1 reads DFQATT; CDR2 reads SNEGSKA (reference sequence). V was clipped by 6 bases and J by 0 bases, with 15 bases between them. This CDR3 spans 14 amino acids. The chain's CDR3 is CSASKGGFSYEQYF. DNA of the CDR3: TGCAGTGCATCGAAGGGGGGATTCTCCTACGAGCAGTACTTC.

This clonotype was counted only a few times. This chain uses TRBV7-2 with TRBJ2-7, with D maybe TRBD1 (5 bases). Germline loops: CDR1 SGHTA, CDR2 FQGNSA. V was trimmed by 6 bases and J by 3 bases, leaving 15 bases between them. The CDR3 runs to 14 residues. The CDR3: CASSFQDTYYEQYF. The CDR3 nucleotides read TGTGCCAGCAGTTTCCAGGACACCTACTACGAGCAGTACTTC.

This clonotype was counted a few times. The genes are TRBV12-3 or TRBV12-4 and TRBJ2-1, with D possibly TRBD2 on 5 matching bases. V gave up 2 bases and J gave up 1 base, with 9 bases separating them. This CDR3 contains 15 residues. DNA for the CDR3: TGTGCCAGCAGTTTAACCGGGGTTTCCTACAATGAGCAGTTCTTC. As protein: CASSLTGVSYNEQFF.

The chain combines TRBV12-3 or TRBV12-4 with TRBJ2-3; possible D gene TRBD2, 5 bases. The CDR3 covers 15 residues. Trimming took off 1 base at V and 2 bases at J, with 10 bases between the two ends. The CDR3 DNA reads TGTGCCAGCAGTTTAGGGGGAGTTTTCACAGATACGCAGTATTTT. Translation: CASSLGGVFTDTQYF.

J is TRBJ2-2 and V is TRBV20-1; TRBD1 matches 11 bases. Germline assignment: CDR1 DFQATT and CDR2 SNEGSKA (reference sequence). This CDR3 region has 16 residues. The V gene end was trimmed by 0 bases and the J gene end by 7 bases; junction bases not matched to a gene: 7. The CDR3 loop reads CSARDLGQGAIGELFF. For the CDR3, the DNA is TGCAGTGCTAGAGATCTTGGACAGGGGGCTATCGGGGAGCTGTTTTTT.

This clonotype was counted many times. The V gene is TRBV6-5, the J gene TRBJ1-6; D might be TRBD1 (5 bases). The CDR3 extends over 14 amino acids. Germline V lookup: CDR1 MNHEY, CDR2 SVGAGI. Trimming removed 4 bases at V and 5 bases at J, with 9 bases between. CDR3 in amino acids: CASSWDPHNSPLHF. The CDR3 DNA is TGTGCCAGCAGTTGGGACCCCCATAATTCACCCCTCCACTTT.

This clonotype was seen at least ten times. The chain links TRBV29-1 to TRBJ2-6; D gene ambiguous. Trimming removed 3 bases from V and 4 bases from J, with 4 bases in between. CDR1 and CDR2 from the germline V gene are SQVTM and ANQGSEA. This CDR3 comprises 12 residues. Written as DNA, the CDR3 is TGCAGCGTTGAGTCCGGGGCCAACGTCCTGACTTTC. Residues: CSVESGANVLTF.

This clonotype was seen only a few times. V and J are TRBV7-9 and TRBJ2-1, with D perhaps matching TRBD1 or TRBD2 (6 bases each). The CDR3 is 15 amino acids. The germline CDR1 and CDR2 sequences are SEHNR and FQNEAQ (reference sequence). V was pared by 2 bases and J by 6 bases, with 14 bases between. The CDR3 nucleotides read TGTGCCAGCAGCTTAAGGGGGGCGTCGATCAATGAGCAGTTCTTC. Amino acid sequence: CASSLRGASINEQFF. Full variable domain (remainder filled in from reference TRBV7-9 and TRBJ2-1): DTGVSQNPRHKITKRGQNVTFRCDPISEHNRLYWYRQTLGQGPEFLTYFQNEAQLEKSRLLSDRFSAERPKGSFSTLEIQRTEQGDSAMYLCASSLRGASINEQFFGPGTRLTVL.

This clonotype was counted only a few times. V and J are TRBV5-1 and TRBJ1-1; TRBD1 is a possible D gene (6 bases). Germline V gives CDR1 SGHRS, CDR2 YFSETQ. Trimming stripped 1 base from V and 1 base from J, with 11 bases between. CDR3 size: 15 residues. Written as DNA, the CDR3 is TGCGCCAGCAGCTTGCCAGGGGCTGAGAACACTGAAGCTTTCTTT. Its translation: CASSLPGAENTEAFF. Using reference TRBV5-1 and TRBJ1-1 for the parts outside the CDR3, the full variable domain is KAGVTQTPRYLIKTRGQQVTLSCSPISGHRSVSWYQQTPGQGLQFLFEYFSETQRNKGNFPGRFSGRQFSNSRSEMNVSTLELGDSALYLCASSLPGAENTEAFFGQGTRLTVV.